This record concerns one TCR beta chain sequence. Its target is not known. At one end the junction does not follow the germline gene, possibly because of a read error. These data come from a study of T-cell memory formation after mild COVID-19. Across the whole study: TCR clusters were largely donor specific.

Researchers used 5'RACE with constant-segment primers to make TCR alpha and TCR beta cDNA libraries that carry sample barcodes and UMIs. TCRdb reanalysed the 5' RACE reads using MiXCR and keeps one entry per CDR3 protein. The sample has under 300,000 distinct CDR3 sequences; 16% are singletons. Study outcomes and limitations: Some clones that responded turned up in pre-infection memory, which suggests that cross-reactive memory joined in. Contracting clones localized mainly to CM and EM when CD4+ and mainly to EMRA when CD8+.

The CDR3 runs to 15 residues. Germline-derived CDR1 and CDR2 are MNHNS and SASEGT. Sequencing was carried out using PBMCs or a T cell subset sorted from them (not recorded which). The chain uses TRBV6-1 and TRBJ2-1; TRBD1 or TRBD2 may be the D gene (5 bases each). This TCR was sampled from a man between 18 and 35 years old who had mild COVID-19 (a few samples of this study predate the infection). Cell type and time point are not known. The CDR3 DNA reads as TGTGCCAGCAGGTCGACCGCCGGGGCTCCGCCGGCCGAATGCTTC. Protein product: CASRSTAGAPPAECF.